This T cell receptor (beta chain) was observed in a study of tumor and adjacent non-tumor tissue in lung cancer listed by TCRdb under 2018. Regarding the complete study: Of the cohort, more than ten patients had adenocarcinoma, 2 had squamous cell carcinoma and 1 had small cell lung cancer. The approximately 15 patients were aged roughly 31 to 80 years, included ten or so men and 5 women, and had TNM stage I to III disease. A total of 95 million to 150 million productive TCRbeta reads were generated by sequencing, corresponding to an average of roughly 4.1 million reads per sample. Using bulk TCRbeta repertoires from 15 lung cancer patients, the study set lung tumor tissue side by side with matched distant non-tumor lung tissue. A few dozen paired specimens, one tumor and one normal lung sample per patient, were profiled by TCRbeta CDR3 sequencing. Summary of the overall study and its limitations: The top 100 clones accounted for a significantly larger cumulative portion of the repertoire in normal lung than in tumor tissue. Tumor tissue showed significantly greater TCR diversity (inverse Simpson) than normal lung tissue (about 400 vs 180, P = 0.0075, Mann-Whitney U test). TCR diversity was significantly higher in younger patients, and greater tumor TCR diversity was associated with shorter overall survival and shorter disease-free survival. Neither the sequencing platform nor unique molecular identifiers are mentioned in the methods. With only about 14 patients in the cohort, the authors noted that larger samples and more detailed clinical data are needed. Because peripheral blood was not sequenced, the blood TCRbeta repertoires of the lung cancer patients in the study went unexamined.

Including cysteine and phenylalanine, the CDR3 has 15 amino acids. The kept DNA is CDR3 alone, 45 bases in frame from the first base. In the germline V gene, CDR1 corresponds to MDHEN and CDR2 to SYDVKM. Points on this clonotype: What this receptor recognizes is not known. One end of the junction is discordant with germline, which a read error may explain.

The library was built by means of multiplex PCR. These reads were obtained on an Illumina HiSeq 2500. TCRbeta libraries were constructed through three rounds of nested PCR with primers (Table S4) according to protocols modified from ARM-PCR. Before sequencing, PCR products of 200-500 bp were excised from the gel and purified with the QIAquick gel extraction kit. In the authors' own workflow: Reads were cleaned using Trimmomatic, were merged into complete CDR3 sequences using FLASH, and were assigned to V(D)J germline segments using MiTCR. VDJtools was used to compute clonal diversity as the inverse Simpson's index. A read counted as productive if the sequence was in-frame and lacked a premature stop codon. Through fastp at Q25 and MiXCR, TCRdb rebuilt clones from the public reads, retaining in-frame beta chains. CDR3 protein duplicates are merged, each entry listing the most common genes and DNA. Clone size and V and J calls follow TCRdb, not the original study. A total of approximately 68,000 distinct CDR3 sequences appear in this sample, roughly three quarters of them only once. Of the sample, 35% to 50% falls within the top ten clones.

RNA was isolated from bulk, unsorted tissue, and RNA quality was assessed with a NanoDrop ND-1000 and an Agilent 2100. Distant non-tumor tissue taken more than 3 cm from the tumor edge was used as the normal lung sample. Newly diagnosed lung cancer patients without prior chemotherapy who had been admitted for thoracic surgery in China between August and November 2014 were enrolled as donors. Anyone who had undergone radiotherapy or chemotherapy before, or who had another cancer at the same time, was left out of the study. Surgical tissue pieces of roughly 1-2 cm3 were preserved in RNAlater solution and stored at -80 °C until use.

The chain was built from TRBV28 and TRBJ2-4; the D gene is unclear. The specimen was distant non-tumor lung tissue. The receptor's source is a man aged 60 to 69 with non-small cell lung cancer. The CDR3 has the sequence CASSLYPLSKNIQYF. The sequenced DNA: TGTGCCAGTAGTTTATATCCCCTATCCAAAAACATTCAGTACTTC.